This TCR beta chain was recovered during a study of CD8+ T cells in alopecia areata. Turning to the study itself: A regimen of oral tofacitinib, 5 to 10 mg twice daily, was given to treated patients. Study conclusions and caveats: Higher clonality than in normal scalp was seen in lesional scalp, especially alopecia totalis/universalis.

cDNA serving as the sequencing template came from extracted, reverse transcribed RNA. Produced via immunoSEQ multiplex PCR; TCRdb's table is partial and in-frame only. The table lists 100,000 to 150,000 clones, almost 50% of them singletons. The CDR3 extends over 16 amino acids. Per the germline V gene, CDR1 is SEHNR and CDR2 is FQNEAQ (reference sequence). The V gene lost 5 bases and the J gene lost 3 bases, with 20 bases spanning the gap. Peripheral blood samples and lesional scalp punch biopsies were obtained from alopecia areata patients. PBMCs yielded sorted CD4+ and CD8+ T cells. About this clone itself: Its target is unknown.

The origin of this receptor is a human donor with alopecia areata. This chain uses TRBV7-9 with TRBJ2-7; D gene ambiguous. The sequencing here drew on CD8+ T cells sorted from blood, taken at week 0. The CDR3 DNA is TGTGCCAGCAGCCCCTTTATCGGCCAACTCGGCTACGAGCAGTACTTC. Amino acid sequence: CASSPFIGQLGYEQYF.